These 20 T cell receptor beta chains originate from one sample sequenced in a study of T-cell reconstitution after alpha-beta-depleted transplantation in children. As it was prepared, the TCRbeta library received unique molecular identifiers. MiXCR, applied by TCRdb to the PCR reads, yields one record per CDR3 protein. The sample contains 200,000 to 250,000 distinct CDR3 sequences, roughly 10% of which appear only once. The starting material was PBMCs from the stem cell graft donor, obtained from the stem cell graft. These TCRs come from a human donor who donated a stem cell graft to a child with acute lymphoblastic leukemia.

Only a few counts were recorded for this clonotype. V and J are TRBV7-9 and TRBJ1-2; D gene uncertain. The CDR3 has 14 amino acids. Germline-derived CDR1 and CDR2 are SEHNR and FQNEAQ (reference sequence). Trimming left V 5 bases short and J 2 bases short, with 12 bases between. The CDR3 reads CASSREGPNYGYTF. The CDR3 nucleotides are TGTGCCAGCAGCAGGGAGGGCCCAAACTATGGCTACACCTTC.

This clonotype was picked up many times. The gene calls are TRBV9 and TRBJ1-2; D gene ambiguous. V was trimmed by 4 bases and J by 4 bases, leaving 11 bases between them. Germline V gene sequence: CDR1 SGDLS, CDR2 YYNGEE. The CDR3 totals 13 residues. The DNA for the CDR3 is TGTGCCAGCAGCTTAGGCAGCGGCTATGGCTACACCTTC. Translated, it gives CASSLGSGYGYTF.

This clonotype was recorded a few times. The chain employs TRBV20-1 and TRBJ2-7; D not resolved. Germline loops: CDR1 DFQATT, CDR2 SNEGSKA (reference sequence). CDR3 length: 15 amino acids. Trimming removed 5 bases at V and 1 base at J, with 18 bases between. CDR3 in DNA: TGCAGTGCTTCCAACACCGACCCACCTTCCTACGAGCAGTACTTC. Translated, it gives CSASNTDPPSYEQYF.

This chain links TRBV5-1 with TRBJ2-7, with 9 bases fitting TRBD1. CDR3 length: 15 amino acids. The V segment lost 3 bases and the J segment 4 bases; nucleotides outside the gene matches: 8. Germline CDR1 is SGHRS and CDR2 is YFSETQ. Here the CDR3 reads CASSYLQGAEYEQYF. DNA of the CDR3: TGCGCCAGCAGCTACCTACAGGGGGCCGAATACGAGCAGTACTTC.

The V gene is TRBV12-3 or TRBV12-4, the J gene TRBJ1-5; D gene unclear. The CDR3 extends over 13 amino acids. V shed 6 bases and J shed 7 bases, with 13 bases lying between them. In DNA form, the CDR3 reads TGTGCCAGCAGCCCCCCCGGAATACAGCCCCAGCATTTT. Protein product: CASSPPGIQPQHF.

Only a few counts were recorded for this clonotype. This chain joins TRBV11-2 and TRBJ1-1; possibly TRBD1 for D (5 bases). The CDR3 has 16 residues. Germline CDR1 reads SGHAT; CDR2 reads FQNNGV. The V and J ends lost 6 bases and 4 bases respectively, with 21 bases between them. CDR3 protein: CASSSTRGPGVTEAFF. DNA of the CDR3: TGTGCCAGCAGTTCCACAAGGGGCCCTGGGGTCACTGAAGCTTTCTTT. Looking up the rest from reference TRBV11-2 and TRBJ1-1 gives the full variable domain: EAGVAQSPRYKIIEKRQSVAFWCNPISGHATLYWYQQILGQGPKLLIQFQNNGVVDDSQLPKDRFSAERLKGVDSTLKIQPAKLEDSAVYLCASSSTRGPGVTEAFFGQGTRLTVV.

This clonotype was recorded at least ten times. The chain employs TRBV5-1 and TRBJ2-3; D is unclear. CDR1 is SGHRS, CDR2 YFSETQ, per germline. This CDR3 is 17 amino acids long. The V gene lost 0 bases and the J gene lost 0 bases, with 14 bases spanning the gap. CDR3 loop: CASSLVGPPGSTDTQYF. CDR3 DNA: TGCGCCAGCAGCTTGGTTGGTCCACCCGGCAGCACAGATACGCAGTATTTT.

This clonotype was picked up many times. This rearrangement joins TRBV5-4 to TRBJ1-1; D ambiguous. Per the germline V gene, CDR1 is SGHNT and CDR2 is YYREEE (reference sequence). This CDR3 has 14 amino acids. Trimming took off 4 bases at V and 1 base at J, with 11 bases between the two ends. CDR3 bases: TGTGCCAGCAGCAAAAATACACAGAACACTGAAGCTTTCTTT. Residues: CASSKNTQNTEAFF. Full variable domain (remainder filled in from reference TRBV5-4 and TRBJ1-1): ETGVTQSPTHLIKTRGQQVTLRCSSQSGHNTVSWYQQALGQGPQFIFQYYREEENGRGNFPPRFSGLQFPNYSSELNVNALELDDSALYLCASSKNTQNTEAFFGQGTRLTVV.

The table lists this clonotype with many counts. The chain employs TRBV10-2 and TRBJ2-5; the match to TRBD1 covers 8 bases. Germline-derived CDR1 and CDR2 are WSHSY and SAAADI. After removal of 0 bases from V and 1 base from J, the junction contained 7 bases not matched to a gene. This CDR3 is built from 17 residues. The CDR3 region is CASSESARGPLQETQYF. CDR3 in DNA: TGCGCCAGCAGTGAGTCGGCCAGGGGGCCACTCCAAGAGACCCAGTACTTC.

CDR3 amino acids: CASSPRGDSYEQYF. The CDR3 region has the DNA TGTGCCAGCAGCCCACGGGGGGACTCCTACGAGCAGTACTTC. The chain recombines TRBV6-1 with TRBJ2-7; 7 bases map to TRBD2. V trimming: 6 bases; J trimming: 0 bases; junction bases outside the gene matches: 5. The CDR3 length is 14 residues. Per the germline V gene, CDR1 is MNHNS and CDR2 is SASEGT.

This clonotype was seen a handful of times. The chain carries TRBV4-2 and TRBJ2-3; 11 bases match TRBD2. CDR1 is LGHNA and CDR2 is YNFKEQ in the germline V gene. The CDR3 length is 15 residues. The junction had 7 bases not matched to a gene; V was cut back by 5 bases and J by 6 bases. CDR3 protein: CASSTSGGTGDTQYF. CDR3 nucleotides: TGTGCCAGCAGCACTAGCGGGGGTACGGGCGATACGCAGTATTTT.

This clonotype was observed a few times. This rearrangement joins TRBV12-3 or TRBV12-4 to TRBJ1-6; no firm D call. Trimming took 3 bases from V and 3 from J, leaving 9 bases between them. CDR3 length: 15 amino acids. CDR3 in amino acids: CASSLEGFYNSPLHF. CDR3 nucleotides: TGTGCCAGCAGTTTGGAGGGCTTCTATAATTCACCCCTCCACTTT.

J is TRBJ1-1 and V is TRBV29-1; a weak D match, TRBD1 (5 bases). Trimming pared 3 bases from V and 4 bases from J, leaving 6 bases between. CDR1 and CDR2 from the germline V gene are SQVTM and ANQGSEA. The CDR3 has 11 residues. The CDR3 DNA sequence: TGCAGCGTTGACGGGGGCACTGAAGCTTTCTTT. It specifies CSVDGGTEAFF. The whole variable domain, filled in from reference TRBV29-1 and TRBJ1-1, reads SAVISQKPSRDICQRGTSLTIQCQVDSQVTMMFWYRQQPGQSLTLIATANQGSEATYESGFVIDKFPISRPNLTFSTLTVSNMSPEDSSIYLCSVDGGTEAFFGQGTRLTVV.

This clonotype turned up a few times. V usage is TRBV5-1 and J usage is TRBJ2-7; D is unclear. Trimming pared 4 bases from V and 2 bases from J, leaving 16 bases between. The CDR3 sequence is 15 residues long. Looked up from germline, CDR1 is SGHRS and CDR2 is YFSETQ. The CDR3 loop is CASSNEPGLTYEQYF. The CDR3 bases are TGCGCCAGCAGCAACGAGCCGGGCCTTACCTACGAGCAGTACTTC. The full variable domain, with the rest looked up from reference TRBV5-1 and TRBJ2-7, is KAGVTQTPRYLIKTRGQQVTLSCSPISGHRSVSWYQQTPGQGLQFLFEYFSETQRNKGNFPGRFSGRQFSNSRSEMNVSTLELGDSALYLCASSNEPGLTYEQYFGPGTRLTVT.

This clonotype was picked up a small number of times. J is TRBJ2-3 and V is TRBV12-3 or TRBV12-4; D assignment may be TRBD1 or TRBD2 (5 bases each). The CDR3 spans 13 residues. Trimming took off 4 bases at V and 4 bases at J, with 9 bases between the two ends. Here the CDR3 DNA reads TGTGCCAGCAGTTGGGACCCTTCAGATACGCAGTATTTT. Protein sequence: CASSWDPSDTQYF.

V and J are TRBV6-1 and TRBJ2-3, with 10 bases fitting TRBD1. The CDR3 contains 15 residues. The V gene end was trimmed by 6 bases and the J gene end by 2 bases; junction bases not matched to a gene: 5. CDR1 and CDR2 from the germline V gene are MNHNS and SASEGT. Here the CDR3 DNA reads TGTGCCAGCAGAGACGGACAGGGGGTCACAGATACGCAGTATTTT. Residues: CASRDGQGVTDTQYF.

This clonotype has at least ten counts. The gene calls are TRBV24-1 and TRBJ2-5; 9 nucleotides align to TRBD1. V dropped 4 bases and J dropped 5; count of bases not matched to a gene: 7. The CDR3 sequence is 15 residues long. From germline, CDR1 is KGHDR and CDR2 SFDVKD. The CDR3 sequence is CATSEGGQGRETQYF. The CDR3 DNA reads TGTGCCACCAGTGAGGGGGGACAGGGTAGGGAGACCCAGTACTTC.

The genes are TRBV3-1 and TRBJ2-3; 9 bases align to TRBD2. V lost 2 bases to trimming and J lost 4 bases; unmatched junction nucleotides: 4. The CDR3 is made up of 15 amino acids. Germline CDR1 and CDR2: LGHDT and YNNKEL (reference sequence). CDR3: CASSQPGLAADTQYF. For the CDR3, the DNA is TGTGCCAGCAGCCAACCGGGACTAGCTGCAGATACGCAGTATTTT.

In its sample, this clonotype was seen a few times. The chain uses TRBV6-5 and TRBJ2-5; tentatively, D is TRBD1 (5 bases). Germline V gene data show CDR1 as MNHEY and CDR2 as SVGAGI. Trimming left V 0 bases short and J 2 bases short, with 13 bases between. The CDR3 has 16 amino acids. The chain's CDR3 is CASSYSRSTGQETQYF. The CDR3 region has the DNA TGTGCCAGCAGTTACTCCAGAAGTACAGGACAAGAGACCCAGTACTTC.

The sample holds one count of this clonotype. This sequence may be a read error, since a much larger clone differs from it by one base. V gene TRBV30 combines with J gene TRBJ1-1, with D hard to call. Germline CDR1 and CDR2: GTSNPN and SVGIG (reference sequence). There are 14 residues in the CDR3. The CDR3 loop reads CAWSVSRYGTQAFF. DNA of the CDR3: TGTGCCTGGAGTGTATCCAGATACGGCACTCAAGCTTTCTTT.